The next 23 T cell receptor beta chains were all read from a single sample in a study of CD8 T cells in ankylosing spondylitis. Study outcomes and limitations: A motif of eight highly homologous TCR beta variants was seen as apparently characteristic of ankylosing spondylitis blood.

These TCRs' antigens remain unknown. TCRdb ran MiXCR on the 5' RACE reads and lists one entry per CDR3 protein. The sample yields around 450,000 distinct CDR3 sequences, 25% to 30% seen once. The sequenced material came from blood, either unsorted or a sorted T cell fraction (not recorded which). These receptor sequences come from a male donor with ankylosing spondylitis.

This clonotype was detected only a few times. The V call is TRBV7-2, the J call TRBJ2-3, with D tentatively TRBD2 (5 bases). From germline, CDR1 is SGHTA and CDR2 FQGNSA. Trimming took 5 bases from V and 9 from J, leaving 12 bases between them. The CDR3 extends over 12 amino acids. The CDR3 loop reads CASSPTSKTQYF. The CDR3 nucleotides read TGTGCCAGCAGCCCTACTAGTAAAACGCAGTATTTT.

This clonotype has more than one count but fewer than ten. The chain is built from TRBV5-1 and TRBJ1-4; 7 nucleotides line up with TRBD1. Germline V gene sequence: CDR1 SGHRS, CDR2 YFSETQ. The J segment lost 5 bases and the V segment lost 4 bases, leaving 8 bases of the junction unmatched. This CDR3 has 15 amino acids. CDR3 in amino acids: CASSARQGSNEKLFF. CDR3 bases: TGCGCCAGCAGCGCAAGACAGGGATCGAATGAAAAACTGTTTTTT.

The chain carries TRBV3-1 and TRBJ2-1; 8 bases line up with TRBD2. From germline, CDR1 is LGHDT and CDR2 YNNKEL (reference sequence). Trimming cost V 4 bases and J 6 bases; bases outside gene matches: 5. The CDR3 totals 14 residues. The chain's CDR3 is CASSPWTSRNEQFF. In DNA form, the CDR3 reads TGTGCCAGCAGCCCGTGGACTAGCCGCAATGAGCAGTTCTTC.

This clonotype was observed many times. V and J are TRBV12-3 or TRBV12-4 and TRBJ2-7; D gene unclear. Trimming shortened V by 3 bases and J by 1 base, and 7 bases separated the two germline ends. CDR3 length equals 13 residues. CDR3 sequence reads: CASSFPGSYEQYF. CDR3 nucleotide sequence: TGTGCCAGCAGTTTTCCCGGGTCCTACGAGCAGTACTTC.

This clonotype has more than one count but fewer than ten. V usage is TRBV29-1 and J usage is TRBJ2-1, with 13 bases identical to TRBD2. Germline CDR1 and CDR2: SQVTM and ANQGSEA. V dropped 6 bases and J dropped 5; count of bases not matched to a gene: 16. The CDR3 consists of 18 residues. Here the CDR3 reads CSVAGPRLAGGYDNEQFF. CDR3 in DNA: TGCAGCGTGGCCGGACCAAGACTAGCGGGAGGCTACGACAATGAGCAGTTCTTC.

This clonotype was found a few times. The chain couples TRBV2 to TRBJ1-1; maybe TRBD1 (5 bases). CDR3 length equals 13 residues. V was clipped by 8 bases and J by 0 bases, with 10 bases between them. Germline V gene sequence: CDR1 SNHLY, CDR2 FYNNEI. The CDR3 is CASEGVLNTEAFF. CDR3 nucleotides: TGTGCCAGCGAAGGGGTACTGAACACTGAAGCTTTCTTT.

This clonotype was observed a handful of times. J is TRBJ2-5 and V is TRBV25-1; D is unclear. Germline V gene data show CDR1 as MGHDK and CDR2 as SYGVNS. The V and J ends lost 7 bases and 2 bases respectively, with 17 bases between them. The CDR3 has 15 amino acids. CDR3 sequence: CASNAHQPGQETQYF. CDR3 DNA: TGTGCCAGCAACGCACACCAGCCAGGACAAGAGACCCAGTACTTC.

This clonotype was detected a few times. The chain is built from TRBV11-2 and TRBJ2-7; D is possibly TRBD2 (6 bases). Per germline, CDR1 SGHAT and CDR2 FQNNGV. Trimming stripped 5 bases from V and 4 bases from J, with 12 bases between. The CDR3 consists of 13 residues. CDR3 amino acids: CASSRDFYYEQYF. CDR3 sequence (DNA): TGTGCCAGCAGCCGGGACTTTTATTACGAGCAGTACTTC.

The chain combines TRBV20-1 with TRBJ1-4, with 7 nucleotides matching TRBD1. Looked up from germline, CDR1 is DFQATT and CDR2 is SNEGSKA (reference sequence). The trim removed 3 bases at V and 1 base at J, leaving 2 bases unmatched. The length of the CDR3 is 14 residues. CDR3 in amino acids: CSARAGGTNEKLFF. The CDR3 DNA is TGCAGTGCTAGGGCAGGGGGAACTAATGAAAAACTGTTTTTT.

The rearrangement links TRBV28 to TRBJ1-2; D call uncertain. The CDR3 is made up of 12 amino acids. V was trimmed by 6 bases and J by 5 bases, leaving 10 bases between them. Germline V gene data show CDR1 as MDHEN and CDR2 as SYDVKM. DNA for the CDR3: TGTGCCAGCAGGTACGGATTATATGGCTACACCTTC. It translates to CASRYGLYGYTF.

CDR3: CASSRDRETSPLHF. The CDR3 coding sequence is TGCGCCAGCAGCCGGGACAGGGAAACCTCACCCCTCCACTTT. This chain uses TRBV4-1 with TRBJ1-6, with TRBD1 matching 9 bases. The CDR3 has 14 residues. CDR1 and CDR2 from the germline V gene are MGHRA and YSYEKL. J gave up 10 bases and V 4 bases, and 5 bases lay outside the gene matches.

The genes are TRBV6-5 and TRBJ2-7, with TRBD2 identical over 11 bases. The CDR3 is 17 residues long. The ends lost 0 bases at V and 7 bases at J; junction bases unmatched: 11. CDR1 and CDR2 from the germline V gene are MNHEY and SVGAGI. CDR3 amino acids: CASSYSVVAGGPEEQYV. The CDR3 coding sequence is TGTGCCAGCAGTTACTCGGTTGTAGCGGGAGGGCCTGAGGAGCAGTACGTC.

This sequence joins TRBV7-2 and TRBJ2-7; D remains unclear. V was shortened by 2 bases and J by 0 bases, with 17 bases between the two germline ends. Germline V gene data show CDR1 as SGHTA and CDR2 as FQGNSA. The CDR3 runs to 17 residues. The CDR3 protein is CASSLFSGVTVSYEQYF. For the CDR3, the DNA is TGTGCCAGCAGCTTATTTTCGGGTGTAACGGTCTCCTACGAGCAGTACTTC.

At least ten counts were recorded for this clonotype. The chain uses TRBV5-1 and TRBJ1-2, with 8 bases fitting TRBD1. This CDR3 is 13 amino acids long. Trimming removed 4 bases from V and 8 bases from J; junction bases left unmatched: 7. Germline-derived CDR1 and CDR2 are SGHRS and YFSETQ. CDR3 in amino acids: CASSLGTGGGYTF. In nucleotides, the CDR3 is TGCGCCAGCAGCCTTGGGACAGGCGGAGGCTACACCTTC.

Here the CDR3 reads CASSSTSGSFHEQFF. CDR3 sequence (DNA): TGCGCCAGCAGCTCTACTAGCGGGTCTTTCCATGAGCAGTTCTTC. V usage is TRBV5-1 and J usage is TRBJ2-1; 9 nucleotides agree with TRBD2. CDR3 length: 15 residues. Trimming at V came to 3 bases and at J to 8 bases, leaving 9 bases not matched to a gene. CDR1 is SGHRS, CDR2 YFSETQ, per germline. Together with reference TRBV5-1 and TRBJ2-1, the CDR3 gives the full variable domain: KAGVTQTPRYLIKTRGQQVTLSCSPISGHRSVSWYQQTPGQGLQFLFEYFSETQRNKGNFPGRFSGRQFSNSRSEMNVSTLELGDSALYLCASSSTSGSFHEQFFGPGTRLTVL.

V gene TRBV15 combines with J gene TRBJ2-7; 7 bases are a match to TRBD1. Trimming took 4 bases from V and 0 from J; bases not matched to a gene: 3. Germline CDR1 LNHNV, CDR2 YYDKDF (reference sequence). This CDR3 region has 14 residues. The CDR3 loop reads CATSKRDSSYEQYV. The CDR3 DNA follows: TGTGCCACCAGCAAACGGGACAGCTCCTACGAGCAGTACGTC.

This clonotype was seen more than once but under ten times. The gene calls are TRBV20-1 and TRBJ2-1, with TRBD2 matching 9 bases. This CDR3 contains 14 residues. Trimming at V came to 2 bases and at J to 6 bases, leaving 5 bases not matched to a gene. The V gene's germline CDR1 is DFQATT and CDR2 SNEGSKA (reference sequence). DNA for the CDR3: TGCAGTGCTAGAATACTAGCGGGCCCCAATGAGCAGTTCTTC. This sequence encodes CSARILAGPNEQFF.

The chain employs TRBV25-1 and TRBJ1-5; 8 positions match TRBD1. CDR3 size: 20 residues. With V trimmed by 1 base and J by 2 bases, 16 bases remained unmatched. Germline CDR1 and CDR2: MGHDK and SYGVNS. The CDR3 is CASSEWRNRGMEMGNQPQHF. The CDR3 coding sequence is TGTGCCAGCAGTGAATGGCGGAACAGGGGGATGGAAATGGGCAATCAGCCCCAGCATTTT.

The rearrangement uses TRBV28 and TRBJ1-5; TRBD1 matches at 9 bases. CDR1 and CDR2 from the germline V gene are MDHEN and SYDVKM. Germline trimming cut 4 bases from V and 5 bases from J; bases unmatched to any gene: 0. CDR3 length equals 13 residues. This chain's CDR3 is CASSYRGHQPQHF. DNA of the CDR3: TGTGCCAGCAGTTACAGGGGGCATCAGCCCCAGCATTTT.

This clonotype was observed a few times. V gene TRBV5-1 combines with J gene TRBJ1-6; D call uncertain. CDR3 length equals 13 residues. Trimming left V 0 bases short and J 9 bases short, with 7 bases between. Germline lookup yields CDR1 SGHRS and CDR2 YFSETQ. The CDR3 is CASSLDYGSPLHF. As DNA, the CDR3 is TGCGCCAGCAGCTTGGATTACGGTTCACCCCTCCACTTT.

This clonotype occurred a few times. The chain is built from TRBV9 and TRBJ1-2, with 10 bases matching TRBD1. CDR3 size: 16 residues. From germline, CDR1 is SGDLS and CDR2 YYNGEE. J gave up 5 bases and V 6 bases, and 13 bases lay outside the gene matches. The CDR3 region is CASTESLGQGFYGYTF. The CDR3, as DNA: TGTGCCAGCACTGAATCGTTGGGACAGGGGTTTTATGGCTACACCTTC.

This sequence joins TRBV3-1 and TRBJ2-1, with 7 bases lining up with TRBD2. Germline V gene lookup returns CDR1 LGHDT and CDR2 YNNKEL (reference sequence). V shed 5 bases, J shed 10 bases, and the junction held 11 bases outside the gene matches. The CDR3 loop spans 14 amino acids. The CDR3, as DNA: TGTGCCAGCAGCTTCCCGGGACTACCCGAAGAGCAGTTCTTC. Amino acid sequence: CASSFPGLPEEQFF.

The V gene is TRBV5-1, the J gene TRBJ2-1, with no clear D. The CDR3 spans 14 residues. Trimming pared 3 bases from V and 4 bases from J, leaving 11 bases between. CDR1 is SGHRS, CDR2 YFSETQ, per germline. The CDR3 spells CASSSTYGYNEQFF. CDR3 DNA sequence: TGCGCCAGCAGCTCAACGTACGGATACAATGAGCAGTTCTTC.